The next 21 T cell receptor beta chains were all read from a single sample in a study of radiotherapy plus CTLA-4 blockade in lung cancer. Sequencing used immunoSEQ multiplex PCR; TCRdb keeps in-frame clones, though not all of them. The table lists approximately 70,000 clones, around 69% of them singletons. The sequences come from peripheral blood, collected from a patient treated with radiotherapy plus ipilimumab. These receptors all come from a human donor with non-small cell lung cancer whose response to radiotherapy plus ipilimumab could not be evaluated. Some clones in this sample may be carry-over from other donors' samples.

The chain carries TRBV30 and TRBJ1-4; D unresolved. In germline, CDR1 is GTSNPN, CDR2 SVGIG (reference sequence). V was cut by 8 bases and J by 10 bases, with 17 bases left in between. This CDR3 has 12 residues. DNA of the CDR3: TGTGCCGGAAATCCGGGATCAGGAAAACTGTTTTTT. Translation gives CAGNPGSGKLFF.

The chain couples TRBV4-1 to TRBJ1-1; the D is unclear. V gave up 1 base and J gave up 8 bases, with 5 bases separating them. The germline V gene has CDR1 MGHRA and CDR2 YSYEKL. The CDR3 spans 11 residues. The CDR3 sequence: CASSQAREAFF. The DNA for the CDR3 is TGCGCCAGCAGCCAAGCCCGGGAAGCTTTCTTT.

CDR3 nucleotides: TGTGCCAGCAGCCTGACAGCTAACTATGGCTACACCTTC. This sequence encodes CASSLTANYGYTF. The chain joins TRBV27 to TRBJ1-2; a weak D match, TRBD1 (5 bases). Germline values: CDR1 MNHEY, CDR2 SMNVEV (reference sequence). This CDR3 region has 13 residues. V was trimmed by 6 bases and J by 0 bases, leaving 8 bases between them.

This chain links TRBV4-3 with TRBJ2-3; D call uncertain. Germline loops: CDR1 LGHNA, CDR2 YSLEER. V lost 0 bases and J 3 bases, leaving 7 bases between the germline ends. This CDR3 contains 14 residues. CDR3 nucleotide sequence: TGCGCCAGCAGCCAAGAGCGAGCGACAGATACGCAGTATTTT. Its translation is CASSQERATDTQYF.

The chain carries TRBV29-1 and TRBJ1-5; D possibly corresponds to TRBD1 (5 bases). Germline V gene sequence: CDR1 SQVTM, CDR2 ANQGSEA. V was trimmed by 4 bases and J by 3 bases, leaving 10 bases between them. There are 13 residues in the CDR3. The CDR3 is CSVGQFINQPQHF. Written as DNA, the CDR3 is TGCAGCGTTGGACAGTTCATCAATCAGCCCCAGCATTTT.

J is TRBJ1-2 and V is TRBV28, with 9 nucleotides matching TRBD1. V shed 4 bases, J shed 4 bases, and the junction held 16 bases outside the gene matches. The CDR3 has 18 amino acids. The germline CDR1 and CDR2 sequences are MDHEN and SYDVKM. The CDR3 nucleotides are TGTGCCAGCAGTTCCATATCCGTGACAGGGGGTGAGAGCTATGGCTACACCTTC. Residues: CASSSISVTGGESYGYTF.

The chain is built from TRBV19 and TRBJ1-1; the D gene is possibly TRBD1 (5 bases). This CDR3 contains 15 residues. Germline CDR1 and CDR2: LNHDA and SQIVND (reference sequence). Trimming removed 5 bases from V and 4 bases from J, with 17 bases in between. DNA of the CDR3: TGTGCCAGTAGTCTCCAAGCAGGGAGGGGCACTGAAGCTTTCTTT. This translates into CASSLQAGRGTEAFF.

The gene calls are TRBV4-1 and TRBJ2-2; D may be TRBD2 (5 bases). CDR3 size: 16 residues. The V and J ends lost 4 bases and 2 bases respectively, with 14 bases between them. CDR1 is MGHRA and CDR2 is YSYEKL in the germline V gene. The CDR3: CASSPTRILNTGELFF. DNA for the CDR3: TGCGCCAGCAGCCCTACTAGAATCCTCAACACCGGGGAGCTGTTTTTT.

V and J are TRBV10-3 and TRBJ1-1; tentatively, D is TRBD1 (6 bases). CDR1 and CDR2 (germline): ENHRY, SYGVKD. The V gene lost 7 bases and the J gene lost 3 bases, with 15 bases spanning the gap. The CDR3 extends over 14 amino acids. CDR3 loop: CAITPGRGDTEAFF. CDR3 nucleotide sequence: TGTGCCATCACCCCGGGGAGGGGGGACACTGAAGCTTTCTTT.

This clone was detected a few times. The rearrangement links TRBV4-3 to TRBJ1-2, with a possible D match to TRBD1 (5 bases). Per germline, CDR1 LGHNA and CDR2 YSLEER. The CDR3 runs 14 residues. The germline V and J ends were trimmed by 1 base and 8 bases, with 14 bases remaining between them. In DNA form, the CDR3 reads TGCGCCAGCAGCCAAGCCGACAGTGTAAGGGGCTACACCTTC. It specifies CASSQADSVRGYTF.

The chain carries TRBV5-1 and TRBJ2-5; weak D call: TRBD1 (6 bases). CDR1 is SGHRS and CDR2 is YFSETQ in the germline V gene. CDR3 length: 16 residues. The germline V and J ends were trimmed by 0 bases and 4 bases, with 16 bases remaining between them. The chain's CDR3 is CASSLAEVRGGETQYF. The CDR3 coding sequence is TGCGCCAGCAGCTTGGCGGAGGTCAGGGGTGGAGAGACCCAGTACTTC.

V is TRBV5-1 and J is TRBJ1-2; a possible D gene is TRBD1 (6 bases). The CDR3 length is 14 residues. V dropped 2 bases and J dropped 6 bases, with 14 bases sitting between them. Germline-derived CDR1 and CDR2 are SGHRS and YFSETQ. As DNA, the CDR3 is TGCGCCAGCAGCTTTGGCGGGGGCGAAAATGGCTACACCTTC. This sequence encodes CASSFGGGENGYTF. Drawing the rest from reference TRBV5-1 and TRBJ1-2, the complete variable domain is KAGVTQTPRYLIKTRGQQVTLSCSPISGHRSVSWYQQTPGQGLQFLFEYFSETQRNKGNFPGRFSGRQFSNSRSEMNVSTLELGDSALYLCASSFGGGENGYTFGSGTRLTVV.

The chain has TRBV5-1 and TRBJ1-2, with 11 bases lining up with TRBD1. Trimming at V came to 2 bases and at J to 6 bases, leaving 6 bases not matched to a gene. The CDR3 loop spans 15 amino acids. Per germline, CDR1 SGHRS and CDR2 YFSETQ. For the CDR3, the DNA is TGCGCCAGCAGCTTCGGACAGGGGGCTGGCGATGGCTACACCTTC. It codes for CASSFGQGAGDGYTF.

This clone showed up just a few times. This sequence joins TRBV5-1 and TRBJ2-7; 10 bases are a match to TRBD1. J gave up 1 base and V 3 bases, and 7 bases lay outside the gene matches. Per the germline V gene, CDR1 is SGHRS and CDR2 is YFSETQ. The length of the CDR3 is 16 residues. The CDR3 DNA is TGCGCCAGCAGCTCCGGACCGGGACAGGGGTCCTACGAGCAGTACTTC. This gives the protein CASSSGPGQGSYEQYF.

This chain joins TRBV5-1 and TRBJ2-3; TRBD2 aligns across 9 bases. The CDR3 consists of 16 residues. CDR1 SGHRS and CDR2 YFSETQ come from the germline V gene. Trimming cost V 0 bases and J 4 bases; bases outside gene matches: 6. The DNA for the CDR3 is TGCGCCAGCAGCTTGGAGGCTAGCGGGGAGGCAGATACGCAGTATTTT. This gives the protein CASSLEASGEADTQYF.

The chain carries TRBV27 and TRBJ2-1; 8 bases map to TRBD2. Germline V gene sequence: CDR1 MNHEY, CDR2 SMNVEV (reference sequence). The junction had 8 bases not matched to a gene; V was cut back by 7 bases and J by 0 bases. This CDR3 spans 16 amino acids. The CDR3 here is CASTGGRGFSYNEQFF. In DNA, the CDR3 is TGTGCCAGCACGGGGGGGCGGGGGTTCTCCTACAATGAGCAGTTCTTC.

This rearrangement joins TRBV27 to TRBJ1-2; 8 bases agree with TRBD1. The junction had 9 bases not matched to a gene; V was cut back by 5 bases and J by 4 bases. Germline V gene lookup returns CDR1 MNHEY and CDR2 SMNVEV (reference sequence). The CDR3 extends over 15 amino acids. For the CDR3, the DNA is TGTGCCAGCAGTAACCCCGGACAGGGCACCTATGGCTACACCTTC. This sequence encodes CASSNPGQGTYGYTF.

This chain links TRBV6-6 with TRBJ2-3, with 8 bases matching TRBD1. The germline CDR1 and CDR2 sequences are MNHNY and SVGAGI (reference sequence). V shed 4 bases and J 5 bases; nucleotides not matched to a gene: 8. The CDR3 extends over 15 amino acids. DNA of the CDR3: TGTGCCAGCAGTTTAGTAGGACAGGGCGGAGATACGCAGTATTTT. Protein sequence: CASSLVGQGGDTQYF.

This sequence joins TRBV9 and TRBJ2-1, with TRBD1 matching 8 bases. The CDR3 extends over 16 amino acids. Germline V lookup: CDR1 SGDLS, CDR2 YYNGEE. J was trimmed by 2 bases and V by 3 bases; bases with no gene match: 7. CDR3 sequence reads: CASSGPRTGPYNEQFF. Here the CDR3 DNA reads TGTGCCAGCAGCGGTCCCCGGACAGGGCCCTACAATGAGCAGTTCTTC. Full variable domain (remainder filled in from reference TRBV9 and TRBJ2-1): DSGVTQTPKHLITATGQRVTLRCSPRSGDLSVYWYQQSLDQGLQFLIQYYNGEERAKGNILERFSAQQFPDLHSELNLSSLELGDSALYFCASSGPRTGPYNEQFFGPGTRLTVL.

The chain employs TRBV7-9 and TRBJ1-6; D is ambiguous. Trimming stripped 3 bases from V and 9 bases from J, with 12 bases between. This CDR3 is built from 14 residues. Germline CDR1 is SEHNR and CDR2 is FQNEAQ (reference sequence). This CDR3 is CASSLVLEGSPLHF. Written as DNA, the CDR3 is TGTGCCAGCAGCTTGGTCCTCGAGGGTTCACCCCTCCACTTT.

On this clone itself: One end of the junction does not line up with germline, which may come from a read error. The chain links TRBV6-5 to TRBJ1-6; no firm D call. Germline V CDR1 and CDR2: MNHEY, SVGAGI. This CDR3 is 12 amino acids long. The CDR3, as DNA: TGTGCCAGCAGTGAATCTGATCCCAGGCTTTACTTT. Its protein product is CASSESDPRLYF.